This T cell receptor beta chain was obtained from a study of shared clonotypes between healthy human individuals. Study-level results: Rarefaction showed sorted-subset sequencing was incomplete despite large depth.

Regarding this clone: Its antigen is not known.

The donor population consisted of healthy HIV-negative adults with no recent acute infections or vaccinations. From CD4+ cells came CD45RA+ naive and CD45RA-negative memory subsets. Sorted-subset replicate PCRs used about 180 ng DNA, some 33,000 T cell genomes. Measured with immunoSEQ multiplex PCR; TCRdb has only the in-frame clones, and not every one. The sample contains roughly 2.2 million clones, 92% of which appear only once. The source is a man younger than 30 in good health. Some clones in this sample may be carry-over from other donors' samples. Sequences were obtained from naive CD4+ T cells from PBMCs. Described subset: CD45RA+ positively selected.

The CDR3 region is CASSQGYSYNEQFF. Here the CDR3 DNA reads TGTGCCAGCAGCCAGGGCTACTCCTACAATGAGCAGTTCTTC. This chain connects TRBV5-5 to TRBJ2-1; a weak D match, TRBD1 (5 bases). V lost 4 bases, J lost 0 bases, and 8 bases lay in between. CDR3 length: 14 residues. Looked up from germline, CDR1 is SGHKS and CDR2 is YYEKEE (reference sequence).